This is a list of T cell receptor beta chains from one sample in a study of OX40 agonist ivuxolimab in advanced cancers. Measured with immunoSEQ multiplex PCR; TCRdb has only the in-frame clones, and not every one. The data show 45,000 to 60,000 clones, approximately 91% seen once. The material was CD4+ or CD8+ T cells sorted from blood, obtained in a trial of the OX40 agonist ivuxolimab. Every receptor here comes from an adult with an advanced solid tumor such as melanoma, head and neck, liver or kidney cancer. CDR3s include the opening cysteine and the closing phenylalanine or tryptophan.

CDR3 length	V gene	J gene	CDR3 protein
12	TRBV28	TRBJ1-5	CASSFQGKPQHF
13	TRBV5-1	TRBJ2-1	CASSQGTDDEQFF
16	TRBV7-9	TRBJ1-1	CASSSSPGQGYTEAFF
12	TRBV28	TRBJ2-1	CASSPRGREQFF
15	TRBV9	TRBJ2-7	CASSPRTSRTYEQYF
14	TRBV2	TRBJ2-2	CASNQGGYTGELFF
15	TRBV5-8	TRBJ2-7	CASSPDVEGLYEQYF
15	TRBV18	TRBJ2-1	CASSPGLAVSDEQFF
15	TRBV7-9	TRBJ1-1	CASSLQGEFATEAFF
15	TRBV5-4	TRBJ2-7	CASSQGTSGSYEQYF
14	TRBV28	TRBJ2-2	CASRGTMNTGELFF
16	TRBV27	TRBJ1-2	CASSVGGGKSRHGYTF
14	TRBV5-4	TRBJ2-4	CASSPPGAKNIQYF
13	TRBV7-3	TRBJ1-5	CASSLAPNQPQHF
12	TRBV18	TRBJ2-1	CASSQIEDEQFF
15	TRBV5-1	TRBJ2-3	CASSAASGSTDTQYF
17	TRBV18	TRBJ1-4	CASSPPVQRVANEKLFF
15	TRBV19	TRBJ1-3	CASSRASARGNTIYF
16	TRBV11-3	TRBJ1-5	CGPGGRRSHSNQPQHF
12	TRBV9	TRBJ1-2	CASSVITGGYTF
16	TRBV28	TRBJ2-3	CASSFPLGGSTDTQYF
15	TRBV7-2	TRBJ2-5	CASSRSLGGGETQYF
14	TRBV5-1	TRBJ2-7	CASRTGTGGGEQYF
16	TRBV30	TRBJ1-5	CAWRDRPTALSQPQHF
13	TRBV5-1	TRBJ1-4	CASSSSGDEKLFF
12	TRBV11-2	TRBJ2-7	CASSRDSYEQYF
14	TRBV18	TRBJ1-1	CASSPGLFETEAFF
12	TRBV6-5	TRBJ1-1	CASLGLNTEAFF
14	TRBV5-8	TRBJ2-7	CASGATSGFYEQYF
13	TRBV28	TRBJ1-1	CASRWTGNTEAFF
13	TRBV6-6	TRBJ1-1	CASSYSTGTEAFF
13	TRBV5-1	TRBJ2-5	CASSLEMGRPQYF
14	TRBV27	TRBJ2-7	CASSGSGTGGMEYF
13	TRBV7-9	TRBJ2-2	CAAVLLNTGELFF
15	TRBV5-1	TRBJ2-5	CASSLGTAYQETQYF
15	TRBV7-8	TRBJ2-3	CASSSQRVGTDTQYF
14	TRBV2	TRBJ1-4	CASSSGTGNEKLFF
15	TRBV5-1	TRBJ2-6	CASSLLDSGANVLTF
15	TRBV12-5	TRBJ1-2	CASGLETTGHYGYTF
17	TRBV11-2	TRBJ2-3	CASIRGGLSGYTDTQYF
17	TRBV27	TRBJ1-5	CASSRGQGTYDGQPQHF
16	TRBV28	TRBJ1-4	CASSLPGGATNEKLFF
14	TRBV2	TRBJ1-5	CASRGDGSNQPQHF
16	TRBV11-2	TRBJ1-2	CASSSELGGFSGGYTF